The clone carrying this TCR beta chain was counted only a few times. Antigen unknown. Graft donor-derived T-allo10 cells were described as host-alloantigen-specific, anergic, and alloantigen-specifically suppressive. The data are from a study of type 1 regulatory T cells. Across the whole study: This in vitro CD4 product, T-allo10, is enriched for Tr1 cells and alloantigen-specific.

One entry per CDR3 protein results from TCRdb running MiXCR on the reads. Found here are 60,000 to 80,000 distinct CDR3 sequences, 55% to 80% of them singletons; the top ten hold 6.5% to 8.5%. This CDR3 contains 15 residues. J lost 3 bases, V lost 5 bases, and 7 bases had no gene match. Looked up from germline, CDR1 is SEHNR and CDR2 is FQNEAQ (reference sequence). The sequenced sample was cultured T cells, either the whole culture or a sorted T cell fraction (not recorded which). Subset defined: Tr1-enriched cell product generated in vitro against host alloantigens. This receptor was taken from a human donor in good health. V and J are TRBV7-9 and TRBJ1-2, with TRBD1 matching 9 bases. This chain's CDR3 is CASSPTTGGDYGYTF. Written as DNA, the CDR3 is TGTGCCAGCAGCCCTACCACAGGGGGCGACTATGGCTACACCTTC.